These 23 T cell receptor beta chains came from one sample sequenced in a study of human T cells and chemical hapten exposure. TCRdb ran MiXCR on the RACE reads and lists one entry per CDR3 protein. This sample carries about 65,000 distinct CDR3 sequences, about 6% of them seen once, and the ten largest clones take 3% to 4%. Stated time point: healthy volunteer bleed at 6 weeks. Whole blood, unfractionated, served as the material for total RNA extraction. The source material was whole blood. These receptors originate from a female donor in good health. Some clones in this sample may be carry-over from other donors' samples.

This clonotype came up a few times. The chain links TRBV28 to TRBJ1-5, with TRBD1 matching over 9 bases. The length of the CDR3 is 17 residues. Germline V gene lookup returns CDR1 MDHEN and CDR2 SYDVKM. V shed 6 bases, J shed 2 bases, and the junction held 11 bases outside the gene matches. CDR3 sequence: CASRSVQGAQGNQPQHF. Here the CDR3 DNA reads TGTGCCAGCAGGTCCGTACAGGGGGCCCAAGGCAATCAGCCCCAGCATTTT. Drawing the rest from reference TRBV28 and TRBJ1-5, the complete variable domain is DVKVTQSSRYLVKRTGEKVFLECVQDMDHENMFWYRQDPGLGLRLIYFSYDVKMKEKGDIPEGYSVSREKKERFSLILESASTNQTSMYLCASRSVQGAQGNQPQHFGDGTRLSIL.

This clonotype was picked up many times. The V gene is TRBV29-1, the J gene TRBJ2-5; D tentatively reads TRBD1 or TRBD2 (5 bases each). Trimming cost V 1 base and J 9 bases, with 12 bases left between them. The V gene's germline CDR1 is SQVTM and CDR2 ANQGSEA. The CDR3 covers 12 residues. CDR3 region: CSVEAGPGPQYF. CDR3 nucleotides: TGCAGCGTTGAAGCGGGACCCGGGCCCCAGTACTTC.

This clonotype was counted only a few times. The chain combines TRBV19 with TRBJ2-2; D tentatively reads TRBD1 or TRBD2 (6 bases each). V lost 3 bases and J lost 2, with 10 bases in between. This CDR3 contains 15 residues. The germline V gene encodes CDR1 LNHDA and CDR2 SQIVND (reference sequence). CDR3 bases: TGTGCCAGTAGTATGGAGGGACATAACACCGGGGAGCTGTTTTTT. Residues: CASSMEGHNTGELFF.

This clonotype was observed many times. This chain links TRBV7-3 with TRBJ2-2; D is perhaps TRBD2 (6 bases). The germline V gene encodes CDR1 SGHTA and CDR2 FQGTGA. This CDR3 contains 14 residues. V was shortened by 4 bases and J by 2 bases, with 8 bases between the two germline ends. The CDR3 region has the DNA TGTGCCAGCAGCTCGGGACTTAACACCGGGGAGCTGTTTTTT. Protein: CASSSGLNTGELFF.

CDR3 in DNA: TGCGCCAGCAGCCACAGAACTTCGACCCAATATAGCAATCAGCCCCAGCATTTT. Its translation: CASSHRTSTQYSNQPQHF. The V and J genes are TRBV4-1 and TRBJ1-5; D uncertain. From germline, CDR1 is MGHRA and CDR2 YSYEKL. V dropped 3 bases and J dropped 0 bases, with 18 bases sitting between them. The CDR3 has 18 residues.

The sample holds many counts of this clonotype. V gene TRBV7-2 combines with J gene TRBJ1-5; no clear D gene. The CDR3 consists of 16 residues. V was trimmed by 1 base and J by 1 base, leaving 11 bases between them. Germline V CDR1 and CDR2: SGHTA, FQGNSA. The CDR3 DNA is TGTGCCAGCAGCTTAGGCGTGGCGGGGAGCAATCAGCCCCAGCATTTT. This sequence encodes CASSLGVAGSNQPQHF.

This clonotype has at least ten counts. The chain has TRBV10-3 and TRBJ2-7; 9 bases line up with TRBD2. V lost 4 bases and J lost 4; bases outside the gene matches: 11. Germline V CDR1 and CDR2: ENHRY, SYGVKD. There are 16 residues in the CDR3. CDR3 region: CAISGGLAGGEYEQYF. CDR3 nucleotides: TGTGCCATCAGTGGCGGCTTGGCGGGAGGGGAGTACGAGCAGTACTTC.

Many counts were recorded for this clonotype. The chain uses TRBV29-1 and TRBJ2-3; D might be TRBD1 or TRBD2, each matching 5 bases. Germline CDR1 reads SQVTM; CDR2 reads ANQGSEA. CDR3 size: 14 residues. V gave up 3 bases and J gave up 5 bases, with 15 bases separating them. The DNA of the CDR3 is TGCAGCGTTGACGGGACCCAAATTGGAGATACGCAGTATTTT. Its protein product is CSVDGTQIGDTQYF.

The rearrangement uses TRBV6-1 and TRBJ2-7, with TRBD1 as a possible D gene (5 bases). Trimming took 5 bases from V and 2 from J, leaving 7 bases between them. The CDR3 is 12 residues long. CDR1 and CDR2 (germline): MNHNS, SASEGT. The DNA of the CDR3 is TGTGCCAGCAGTTCAGGGCCCTACGAGCAGTACTTC. Encoded protein: CASSSGPYEQYF.

The chain couples TRBV6-5 to TRBJ2-1, with D possibly being TRBD2 (5 bases). Germline assignment: CDR1 MNHEY and CDR2 SVGAGI. Trimming cost V 2 bases and J 9 bases, with 17 bases left between them. The CDR3 is made up of 15 amino acids. In nucleotides, the CDR3 is TGTGCCAGCAGTTACGGCGGCCTAGCTTGGGGTGAGCAGTTCTTC. Translating gives CASSYGGLAWGEQFF.

The gene calls are TRBV7-6 and TRBJ2-3, with D perhaps matching TRBD2 (6 bases). Germline V gives CDR1 SGHVS, CDR2 FNYEAQ. This CDR3 has 14 residues. Trimming shortened V by 4 bases and J by 1 base, and 9 bases separated the two germline ends. CDR3 residues: CASSSGGGTDTQYF. CDR3 DNA: TGTGCCAGCAGCTCTGGAGGGGGCACAGATACGCAGTATTTT.

The chain carries TRBV5-6 and TRBJ2-1; no clear D gene. Deletions cut 2 bases from V and 8 bases from J, with 5 bases between. This CDR3 has 11 residues. Germline values: CDR1 SGHDT, CDR2 YYEEEE. CDR3 coding DNA: TGTGCCAGCAGCTTCGACCATGAGCAGTTCTTC. Its protein product is CASSFDHEQFF.

The sample holds a few counts of this clonotype. The J gene is TRBJ2-7, the V gene TRBV29-1, with TRBD2 identical over 8 bases. CDR3 length: 12 amino acids. Per the germline V gene, CDR1 is SQVTM and CDR2 is ANQGSEA. V shed 7 bases and J 6 bases; nucleotides not matched to a gene: 8. The CDR3 DNA follows: TGCAGCGCACGGACTAGCACAGGCGAGCAGTACTTC. Its protein is CSARTSTGEQYF.

The table lists this clonotype with a few counts. The V and J genes are TRBV5-6 and TRBJ2-7; 8 nucleotides align to TRBD1. Losses at the gene ends were 4 bases for V and 1 base for J; bases not matched to a gene: 1. The CDR3 length is 13 residues. Germline values: CDR1 SGHDT, CDR2 YYEEEE. DNA of the CDR3: TGTGCCAGCAGCCGGGACAGGTCCTACGAGCAGTACTTC. Protein product: CASSRDRSYEQYF.

This clonotype was found many times. The J gene is TRBJ2-4, the V gene TRBV2, with D hard to call. Between the trimmed V and J ends, which lost 5 bases and 0 bases, there was a span of 8 bases. From germline, CDR1 is SNHLY and CDR2 FYNNEI. This CDR3 comprises 14 residues. This CDR3 is CASSWPLAKNIQYF. The CDR3 region has the DNA TGTGCCAGCAGTTGGCCTCTAGCCAAAAACATTCAGTACTTC.

In its sample, this clonotype was seen a few times. A read error may produce the germline difference seen at one junction end. The chain joins TRBV12-3 or TRBV12-4 to TRBJ2-7; 9 nucleotides line up with TRBD1. The CDR3 totals 17 residues. The CDR3 reads CASSSSRPTGGHYDQYF. The CDR3 DNA reads TGTGCCAGCAGTTCGTCCCGCCCGACAGGGGGTCACTACGATCAGTACTTC.

This rearrangement joins TRBV28 to TRBJ2-5; 7 bases agree with TRBD1. V was clipped by 5 bases and J by 5 bases; unmatched bases: 11. The CDR3 consists of 15 residues. The germline CDR1 and CDR2 sequences are MDHEN and SYDVKM. The CDR3, as DNA: TGTGCCAGCAGTACCACAGGGGCCGCACGGGAGACCCAGTACTTC. Its translation is CASSTTGAARETQYF.

This clonotype has at least ten counts. The rearrangement joins TRBV2 to TRBJ2-3; no reliable D call. Germline assignment: CDR1 SNHLY and CDR2 FYNNEI. This CDR3 has 14 residues. V gave up 8 bases and J gave up 1 base, with 13 bases separating them. Written as DNA, the CDR3 is TGTGCCAGCTGGGATTCCGGTGGCACAGATACGCAGTATTTT. It is translated as CASWDSGGTDTQYF.

This clonotype was detected ten times or more. The chain uses TRBV29-1 and TRBJ1-1; no clear D. This CDR3 contains 12 residues. The V end lost 7 bases, the J end lost 0 bases, and 9 bases lay between the germline ends. Germline V gene sequence: CDR1 SQVTM, CDR2 ANQGSEA. The CDR3 DNA sequence: TGCAGCGGGACCCAGTTGAACACTGAAGCTTTCTTT. Protein: CSGTQLNTEAFF. The full variable domain, with the rest looked up from reference TRBV29-1 and TRBJ1-1, is SAVISQKPSRDICQRGTSLTIQCQVDSQVTMMFWYRQQPGQSLTLIATANQGSEATYESGFVIDKFPISRPNLTFSTLTVSNMSPEDSSIYLCSGTQLNTEAFFGQGTRLTVV.

This clonotype was counted ten times or more. The chain recombines TRBV20-1 with TRBJ1-4; D might be TRBD1 (5 bases). V was clipped by 2 bases and J by 5 bases, with 9 bases between them. The germline V gene encodes CDR1 DFQATT and CDR2 SNEGSKA (reference sequence). CDR3 size: 13 residues. The CDR3 DNA follows: TGCAGTGCTAGAAAGGGGAGGAATGAAAAACTGTTTTTT. This gives the protein CSARKGRNEKLFF.

The chain recombines TRBV9 with TRBJ2-7; 11 nucleotides line up with TRBD1. The CDR3 extends over 15 amino acids. After removal of 3 bases from V and 5 bases from J, the junction contained 7 bases not matched to a gene. In germline, CDR1 is SGDLS, CDR2 YYNGEE. CDR3 in amino acids: CASSAEGQGVDEQYF. For the CDR3, the DNA is TGTGCCAGCAGCGCGGAGGGACAGGGGGTGGACGAGCAGTACTTC. The variable domain in full, completed from reference TRBV9 and TRBJ2-7, reads DSGVTQTPKHLITATGQRVTLRCSPRSGDLSVYWYQQSLDQGLQFLIQYYNGEERAKGNILERFSAQQFPDLHSELNLSSLELGDSALYFCASSAEGQGVDEQYFGPGTRLTVT.

This clonotype was observed at least ten times. The rearrangement uses TRBV7-2 and TRBJ1-5; D is ambiguous. CDR3 size: 14 residues. The germline V and J ends were trimmed by 1 base and 0 bases, with 4 bases remaining between them. Germline assignment: CDR1 SGHTA and CDR2 FQGNSA. The CDR3 protein is CASSLDSSNQPQHF. The CDR3 DNA follows: TGTGCCAGCAGCTTAGATAGTAGCAATCAGCCCCAGCATTTT.

This clonotype was found many times. The chain links TRBV20-1 to TRBJ1-5; D uncertain. Germline CDR1 DFQATT, CDR2 SNEGSKA (reference sequence). The V gene lost 0 bases and the J gene lost 2 bases, with 11 bases spanning the gap. This CDR3 is 15 amino acids long. CDR3 in DNA: TGCAGTGCTAGAGATCTCTCGGGCGGCAATCAGCCCCAGCATTTT. It yields the protein CSARDLSGGNQPQHF.